Sequencing of this T cell receptor beta chain was carried out in a study of blood T cell repertoires in COVID-19. Data came from immunoSEQ multiplex PCR; TCRdb stores just in-frame clones and leaves some out. The sample contains roughly 500,000 clones, 89% of which appear only once. The sample comprised peripheral blood. The TCR comes from a man aged 18 to 30 with COVID-19, enrolled during active disease.

CDR3 protein: CASSQGNRDDTEAFF. The CDR3 region has the DNA TGTGCCAGCAGCCAAGGGAACAGGGATGACACTGAAGCTTTCTTT. This chain uses TRBV11-2 with TRBJ1-1; D might be TRBD1 (6 bases). CDR3 length equals 15 residues. V shed 5 bases and J shed 3 bases, with 16 bases lying between them. Germline CDR1 is SGHAT and CDR2 is FQNNGV.